This T cell receptor (beta chain) was recovered during a study of T cell responses to AZD1222 COVID-19 vaccine. Overall study results and limits: Two AZD1222 administrations were followed by greater Spike-specific TCR breadth and depth. Clonal diversity was possibly underestimated; the donors were predominantly white British and more often female. Reports say nearly half of spike-specific TCRs go after unmutated variant regions.

CDR1 SGHTA and CDR2 FQGNSA come from the germline V gene. The CDR3 extends over 12 amino acids. V dropped 3 bases and J dropped 5 bases, with 6 bases sitting between them. Turning to this clone: The target antigen is unknown.

Some clones are missing from TCRdb's copy, which holds only in-frame ones; the method was immunoSEQ multiplex PCR. The table includes approximately 89,000 clones, 92% detected once. The chain carries TRBV7-2 and TRBJ2-3; D gene ambiguous. Specimen: peripheral blood, collected on day 0 of AZD1222 vaccination. The source is an adult in good health. The CDR3 is CASSFPRDTQYF. Here the CDR3 DNA reads TGTGCCAGCAGCTTCCCAAGAGATACGCAGTATTTT.